Each of the 8 T cell receptor beta chains below was sequenced from the same sample in a study of blood T cell repertoires in COVID-19. Clones were sequenced by immunoSEQ multiplex PCR, and TCRdb holds only the in-frame ones, with some missing. Among 200,000 to 250,000 clones listed, 84% were seen once. The sample consisted of peripheral blood. These receptors all stem from a woman aged 55-70 years who had recovered from COVID-19.

Points on this clone: Sequence at one end of the junction differs from germline and may be a read error. CDR3 loop: CASSPLDGGGREQFF. CDR3 in DNA: TGTGCTAGCAGCCCACTCGACGGCGGGGGAAGGGAGCAGTTCTTC. The chain couples TRBV7-7 to TRBJ2-1, with TRBD2 matching over 7 bases. Per germline, CDR1 SSHAT and CDR2 FNYEAQ (reference sequence). This CDR3 has 15 residues.

This clone came up once. V usage is TRBV19 and J usage is TRBJ1-1, with D hard to call. This CDR3 has 14 amino acids. Trimming took 3 bases from V and 1 from J, leaving 9 bases between them. The germline V gene encodes CDR1 LNHDA and CDR2 SQIVND (reference sequence). The CDR3 DNA follows: TGTGCCAGTAGTATTACACATAAGAACACTGAAGCTTTCTTT. Translation: CASSITHKNTEAFF. The full variable domain, its missing parts supplied by reference TRBV19 and TRBJ1-1, is DGGITQSPKYLFRKEGQNVTLSCEQNLNHDAMYWYRQDPGQGLRLIYYSQIVNDFQKGDIAEGYSVSREKKESFPLTVTSAQKNPTAFYLCASSITHKNTEAFFGQGTRLTVV.

The genes are TRBV6-2 or TRBV6-3 and TRBJ1-2; D uncertain. Germline CDR1 MNHEY, CDR2 SVGEGT. Trimming removed 2 bases at V and 8 bases at J, with 12 bases between. This CDR3 region has 13 residues. The CDR3 DNA reads TGTGCCAGCAGTTACCGGACTGTATGGGGCTACACCTTC. Its protein is CASSYRTVWGYTF.

The V call is TRBV2, the J call TRBJ2-5; D perhaps matches TRBD2 (5 bases). CDR1 is SNHLY and CDR2 is FYNNEI in the germline V gene. The CDR3 runs 14 residues. Trimming took off 5 bases at V and 2 bases at J, with 12 bases between the two ends. CDR3 nucleotides: TGTGCCAGCAGTTACCGGGGATTTCAAGAGACCCAGTACTTC. Protein product: CASSYRGFQETQYF.

This chain uses TRBV12-3 or TRBV12-4 with TRBJ1-1, with D possibly being TRBD1 (6 bases). The CDR3 sequence is 13 residues long. The V and J ends lost 5 bases and 8 bases respectively, with 15 bases between them. CDR3 loop: CASSQDRLAEAFF. CDR3 sequence (DNA): TGTGCCAGCAGTCAGGACAGACTCGCCGAAGCTTTCTTT.

The chain has TRBV5-5 and TRBJ2-7; TRBD1 matches 8 bases. This CDR3 has 14 amino acids. Per germline, CDR1 SGHKS and CDR2 YYEKEE (reference sequence). V was pared by 2 bases and J by 2 bases, with 3 bases of the junction left unmatched. The CDR3 DNA follows: TGTGCCAGCAGCTTTGGGGGACAGGCCTACGAGCAGTACTTC. It is translated as CASSFGGQAYEQYF.

This sequence joins TRBV2 and TRBJ1-6, with D maybe TRBD1 (5 bases). Germline CDR1 SNHLY, CDR2 FYNNEI. Trimming left V 6 bases short and J 7 bases short, with 13 bases between. The CDR3 loop spans 14 amino acids. The CDR3 sequence is CASRNRFINSPLHF. CDR3 nucleotides: TGTGCCAGCAGGAACAGGTTTATCAATTCACCCCTCCACTTT. The whole variable domain, remainder taken from reference TRBV2 and TRBJ1-6, is EPEVTQTPSHQVTQMGQEVILRCVPISNHLYFYWYRQILGQKVEFLVSFYNNEISEKSEIFDDQFSVERPDGSNFTLKIRSTKLEDSAMYFCASRNRFINSPLHFGNGTRLTVT.

The chain recombines TRBV4-2 with TRBJ2-1; 8 nucleotides agree with TRBD2. V lost 4 bases to trimming and J lost 8 bases; unmatched junction nucleotides: 19. The CDR3 is made up of 18 amino acids. CDR1 and CDR2 (germline): LGHNA, YNFKEQ. CDR3 nucleotide sequence: TGTGCCAGCAGCCTAAGAGTGGCTTCCGGGACTAGTCTATATGAGCAGTTCTTC. This sequence encodes CASSLRVASGTSLYEQFF.